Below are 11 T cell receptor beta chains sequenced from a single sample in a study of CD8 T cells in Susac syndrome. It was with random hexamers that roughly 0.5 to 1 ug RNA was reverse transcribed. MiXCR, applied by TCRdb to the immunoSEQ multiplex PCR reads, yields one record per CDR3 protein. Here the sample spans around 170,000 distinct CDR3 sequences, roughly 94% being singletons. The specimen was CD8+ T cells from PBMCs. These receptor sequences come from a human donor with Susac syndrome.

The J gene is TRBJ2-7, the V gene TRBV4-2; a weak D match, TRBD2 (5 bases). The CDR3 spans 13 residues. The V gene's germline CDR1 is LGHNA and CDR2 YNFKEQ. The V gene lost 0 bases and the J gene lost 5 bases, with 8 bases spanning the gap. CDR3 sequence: CASSQEGSHEQYF. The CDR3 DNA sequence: TGTGCCAGCAGCCAAGAAGGGAGTCACGAGCAGTACTTC.

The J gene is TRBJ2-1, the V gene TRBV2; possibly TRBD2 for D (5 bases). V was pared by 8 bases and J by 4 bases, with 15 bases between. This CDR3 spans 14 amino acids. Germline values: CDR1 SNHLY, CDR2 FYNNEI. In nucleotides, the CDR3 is TGTGCCAGCGGTTCGGGGATTTCATACAATGAGCAGTTCTTC. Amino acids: CASGSGISYNEQFF.

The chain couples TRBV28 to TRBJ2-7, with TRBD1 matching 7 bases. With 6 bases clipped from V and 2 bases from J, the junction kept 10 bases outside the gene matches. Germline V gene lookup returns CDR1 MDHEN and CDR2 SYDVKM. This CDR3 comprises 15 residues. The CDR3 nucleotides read TGTGCCAGCAGCCATAGGACAGGATGGGCCTACGAGCAGTACTTC. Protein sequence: CASSHRTGWAYEQYF.

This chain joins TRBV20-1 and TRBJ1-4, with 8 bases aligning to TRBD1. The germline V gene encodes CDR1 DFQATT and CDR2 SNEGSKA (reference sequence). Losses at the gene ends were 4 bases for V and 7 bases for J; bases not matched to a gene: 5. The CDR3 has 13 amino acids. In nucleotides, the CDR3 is TGCAGTGCTACCGGACAGGGTGGTGAAAAACTGTTTTTT. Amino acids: CSATGQGGEKLFF.

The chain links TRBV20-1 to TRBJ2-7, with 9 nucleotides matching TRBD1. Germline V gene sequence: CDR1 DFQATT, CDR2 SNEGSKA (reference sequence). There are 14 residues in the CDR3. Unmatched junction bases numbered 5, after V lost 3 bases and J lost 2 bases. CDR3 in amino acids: CSASWTGAPYEQYF. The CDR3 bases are TGCAGTGCTAGTTGGACAGGGGCTCCCTACGAGCAGTACTTC.

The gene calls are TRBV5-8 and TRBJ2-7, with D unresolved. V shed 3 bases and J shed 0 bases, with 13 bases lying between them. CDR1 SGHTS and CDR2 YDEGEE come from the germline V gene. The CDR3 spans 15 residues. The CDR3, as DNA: TGTGCCAGCAGCTCGTTTCTCCCCAGCTCCTACGAGCAGTACTTC. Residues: CASSSFLPSSYEQYF.

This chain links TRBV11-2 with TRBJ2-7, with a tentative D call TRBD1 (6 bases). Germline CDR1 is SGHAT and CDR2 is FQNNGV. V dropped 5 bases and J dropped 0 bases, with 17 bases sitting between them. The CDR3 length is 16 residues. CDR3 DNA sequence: TGTGCCAGCAGCATCCTTAGGGGGAAGATCTCCTACGAGCAGTACTTC. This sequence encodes CASSILRGKISYEQYF.

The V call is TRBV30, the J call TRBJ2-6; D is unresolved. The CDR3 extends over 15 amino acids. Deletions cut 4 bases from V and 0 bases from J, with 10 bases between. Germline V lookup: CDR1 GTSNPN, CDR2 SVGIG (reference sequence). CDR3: CAWKYSFSGANVLTF. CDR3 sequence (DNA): TGTGCCTGGAAGTACAGCTTCTCTGGGGCCAACGTCCTGACTTTC.

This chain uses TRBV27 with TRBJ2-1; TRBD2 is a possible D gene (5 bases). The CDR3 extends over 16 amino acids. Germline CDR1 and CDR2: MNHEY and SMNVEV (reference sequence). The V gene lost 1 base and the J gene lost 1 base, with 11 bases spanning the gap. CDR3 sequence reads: CASSLWRPSSYNEQFF. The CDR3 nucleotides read TGTGCCAGCAGTTTATGGAGGCCCAGTTCCTACAATGAGCAGTTCTTC.

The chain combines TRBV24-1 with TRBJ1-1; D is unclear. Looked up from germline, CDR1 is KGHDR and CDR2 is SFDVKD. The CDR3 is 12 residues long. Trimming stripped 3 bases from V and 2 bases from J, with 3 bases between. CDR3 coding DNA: TGTGCCACCAGTGATCAAAACACTGAAGCTTTCTTT. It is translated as CATSDQNTEAFF.

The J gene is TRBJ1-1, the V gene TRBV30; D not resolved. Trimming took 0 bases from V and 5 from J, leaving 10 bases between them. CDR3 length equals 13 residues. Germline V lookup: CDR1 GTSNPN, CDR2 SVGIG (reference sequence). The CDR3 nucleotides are TGTGCCTGGAGTGTATCCGGGGTTACTGAAGCTTTCTTT. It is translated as CAWSVSGVTEAFF.